A single sample is the source of the 8 T cell receptor beta chains below, sequenced in a study of immune characterization of retroperitoneal liposarcoma. In TCRdb, the PCR reads were re-called with MiXCR into one record per CDR3 protein. The sample holds 7,900 or so distinct CDR3 sequences, 35% to 45% seen once. The sample comprised tumor tissue. These receptors originate from a male donor with retroperitoneal liposarcoma.

This clonotype was counted once. The chain combines TRBV6-4 with TRBJ2-1; maybe TRBD1 (6 bases). The length of the CDR3 is 14 residues. Germline assignment: CDR1 MRHNA and CDR2 SNTAGT. V lost 5 bases, J lost 9 bases, and 17 bases lay in between. DNA of the CDR3: TGTGCCAGCAGTCAGGGGCGGATGACCGGTGAGCAGTTCTTC. This codes for CASSQGRMTGEQFF.

V is TRBV6-1 and J is TRBJ2-5; unclear D gene. Trimming pared 2 bases from V and 4 bases from J, leaving 17 bases between. Germline-derived CDR1 and CDR2 are MNHNS and SASEGT. The CDR3 covers 16 residues. CDR3 residues: CASSEWYAGGRETQYF. The CDR3 DNA is TGTGCCAGCAGTGAATGGTACGCAGGCGGAAGAGAGACCCAGTACTTC.

The chain has TRBV6-1 and TRBJ2-1; no clear D gene. This CDR3 is 12 amino acids long. The ends were cut back, 4 bases at V and 5 bases at J, with 6 bases in the middle. Germline assignment: CDR1 MNHNS and CDR2 SASEGT. CDR3: CASSGRHNEQFF. As DNA, the CDR3 is TGTGCCAGCAGTGGTAGACACAATGAGCAGTTCTTC.

CDR3 sequence (DNA): TGTGCCAGCACCCACCCGACTAGCGGAAACAATGAGCAGTTCTTC. Translating it yields CASTHPTSGNNEQFF. The rearrangement uses TRBV6-1 and TRBJ2-1; 9 bases line up with TRBD2. This CDR3 is 15 amino acids long. In germline, CDR1 is MNHNS, CDR2 SASEGT. After removal of 7 bases from V and 5 bases from J, the junction contained 9 bases not matched to a gene.

This chain connects TRBV6-8 to TRBJ1-2; 9 nucleotides match TRBD1. CDR1 and CDR2 (germline): MNHGY, SAAAGT. V dropped 3 bases and J dropped 7; count of bases not matched to a gene: 12. The CDR3 covers 16 residues. The CDR3: CASSYSGTGNRAGYTF. DNA of the CDR3: TGTGCCAGCAGTTATTCCGGGACAGGGAACCGTGCTGGCTACACCTTC.

This clonotype appeared once. The chain employs TRBV6-1 and TRBJ2-7; 10 bases are shared with TRBD2. CDR1 and CDR2 (germline): MNHNS, SASEGT. The V and J ends lost 8 bases and 7 bases, in that order; junction bases with no gene match: 11. There are 14 residues in the CDR3. The CDR3: CASLLAGENNEQYF. In DNA, the CDR3 is TGTGCCAGCCTGCTAGCGGGGGAAAACAATGAGCAGTACTTC.

In its sample, this clonotype ranks as medium-sized. The chain couples TRBV12-3 or TRBV12-4 to TRBJ2-2; D perhaps matches TRBD1 (5 bases). V was trimmed by 1 base and J by 7 bases, leaving 13 bases between them. The CDR3 runs 15 residues. The CDR3 here is CASSLVGALGGELFF. CDR3 nucleotides: TGTGCCAGCAGTTTAGTAGGGGCTCTCGGCGGGGAGCTGTTTTTT.

V and J are TRBV7-2 and TRBJ1-1, with D hard to call. V dropped 4 bases and J dropped 1 base, with 7 bases sitting between them. Per germline, CDR1 SGHTA and CDR2 FQGNSA. This CDR3 is built from 13 residues. The CDR3 sequence is CASSYSENTEAFF. The CDR3 DNA follows: TGTGCCAGCAGCTACAGTGAGAACACTGAAGCTTTCTTT.